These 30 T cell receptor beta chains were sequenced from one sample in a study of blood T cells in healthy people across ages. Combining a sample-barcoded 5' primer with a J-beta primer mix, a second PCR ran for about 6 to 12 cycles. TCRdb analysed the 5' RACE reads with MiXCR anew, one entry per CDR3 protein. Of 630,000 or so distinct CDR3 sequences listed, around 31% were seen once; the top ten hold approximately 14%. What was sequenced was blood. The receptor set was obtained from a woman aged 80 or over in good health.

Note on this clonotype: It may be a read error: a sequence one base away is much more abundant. CDR3 nucleotide sequence: TGTGCCAGCAGCTCCCCCGGGACTAATTCCTACAATGAGCAGTACTTC. Amino acid sequence: CASSSPGTNSYNEQYF. The genes are TRBV5-6 and TRBJ2-1, with TRBD2 matching 7 bases. With the DNA end fitting TRBJ2-7 better, the J assignment may be wrong. CDR1 is SGHDT and CDR2 is YYEEEE in the germline V gene. The CDR3 length is 16 residues.

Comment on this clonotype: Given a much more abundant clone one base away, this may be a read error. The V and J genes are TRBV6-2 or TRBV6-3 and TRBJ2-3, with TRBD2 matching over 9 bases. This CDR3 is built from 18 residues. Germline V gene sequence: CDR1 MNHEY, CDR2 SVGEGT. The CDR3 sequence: CANSYELAGPSGTDTQYF. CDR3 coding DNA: TGTGCCAACAGTTACGAACTAGCGGGTCCTTCCGGGACAGATACGCAGTATTTT.

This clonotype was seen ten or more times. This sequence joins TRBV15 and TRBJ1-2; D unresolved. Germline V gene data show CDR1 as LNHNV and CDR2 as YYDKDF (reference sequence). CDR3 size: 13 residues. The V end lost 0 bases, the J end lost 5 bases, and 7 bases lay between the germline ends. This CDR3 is CATSRDSAYGYTF. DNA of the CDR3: TGTGCCACCAGCAGAGATTCAGCTTATGGCTACACCTTC.

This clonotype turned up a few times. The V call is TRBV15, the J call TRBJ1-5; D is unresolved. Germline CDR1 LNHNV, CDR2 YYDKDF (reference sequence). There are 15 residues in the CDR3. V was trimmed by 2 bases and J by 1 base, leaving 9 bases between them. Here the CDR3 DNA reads TGTGCCACCAGCAGAACTCGCGGAAGCAATCAGCCCCAGCATTTT. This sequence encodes CATSRTRGSNQPQHF.

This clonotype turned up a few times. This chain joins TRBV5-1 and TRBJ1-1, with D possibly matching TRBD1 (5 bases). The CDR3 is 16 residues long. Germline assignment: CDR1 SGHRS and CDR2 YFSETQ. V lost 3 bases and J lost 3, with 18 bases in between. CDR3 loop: CASSSGTGVSDTEAFF. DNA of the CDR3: TGCGCCAGCAGCTCCGGGACGGGGGTATCGGACACTGAAGCTTTCTTT.

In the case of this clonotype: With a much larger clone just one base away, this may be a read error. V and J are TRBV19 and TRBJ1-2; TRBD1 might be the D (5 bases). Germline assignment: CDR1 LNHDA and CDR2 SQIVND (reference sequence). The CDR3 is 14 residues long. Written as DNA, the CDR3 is TGTGCCGGTAGTCCGGGACCGAATAACTATGGCTACACCTTC. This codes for CAGSPGPNNYGYTF.

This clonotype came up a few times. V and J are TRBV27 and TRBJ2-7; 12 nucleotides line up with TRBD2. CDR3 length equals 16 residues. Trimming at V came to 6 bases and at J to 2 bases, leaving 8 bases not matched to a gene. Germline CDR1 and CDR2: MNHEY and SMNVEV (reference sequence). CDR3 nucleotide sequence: TGTGCCAGCAGACGGACTAGCGGGGCTACGGCCTACGAGCAGTACTTC. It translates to CASRRTSGATAYEQYF.

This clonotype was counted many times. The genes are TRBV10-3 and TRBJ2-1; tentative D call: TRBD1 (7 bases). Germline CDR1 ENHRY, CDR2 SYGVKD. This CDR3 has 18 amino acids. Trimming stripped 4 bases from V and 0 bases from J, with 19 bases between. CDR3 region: CAISGWQGGQSSYNEQFF. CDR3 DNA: TGTGCCATCAGTGGTTGGCAGGGGGGCCAGAGCTCCTACAATGAGCAGTTCTTC.

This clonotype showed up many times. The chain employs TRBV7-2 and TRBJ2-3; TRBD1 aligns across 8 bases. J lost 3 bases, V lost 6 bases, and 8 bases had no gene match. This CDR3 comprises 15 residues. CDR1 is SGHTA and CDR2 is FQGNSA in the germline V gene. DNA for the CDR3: TGTGCCAGCAGTCCCGGACAGGGCTGGACAGATACGCAGTATTTT. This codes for CASSPGQGWTDTQYF.

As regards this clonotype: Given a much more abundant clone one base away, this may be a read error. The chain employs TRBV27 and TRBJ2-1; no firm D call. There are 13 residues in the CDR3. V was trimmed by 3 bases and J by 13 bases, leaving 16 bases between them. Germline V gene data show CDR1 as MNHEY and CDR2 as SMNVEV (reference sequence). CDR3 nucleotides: TGTGCCAGCAGTTTGACTTTTGAAGAGACCCAGTTCTTC. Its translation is CASSLTFEETQFF.

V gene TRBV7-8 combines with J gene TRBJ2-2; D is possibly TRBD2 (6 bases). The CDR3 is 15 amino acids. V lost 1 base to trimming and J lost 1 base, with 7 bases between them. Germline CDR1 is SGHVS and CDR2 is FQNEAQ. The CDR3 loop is CASSLVGGNTGELFF. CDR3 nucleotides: TGTGCCAGCAGCTTAGTGGGGGGGAACACCGGGGAGCTGTTTTTT.

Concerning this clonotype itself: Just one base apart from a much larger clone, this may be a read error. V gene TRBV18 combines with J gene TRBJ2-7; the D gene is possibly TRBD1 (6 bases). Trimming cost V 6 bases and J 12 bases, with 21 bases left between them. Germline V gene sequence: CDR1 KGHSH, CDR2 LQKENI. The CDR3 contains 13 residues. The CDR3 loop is CASSSRRGETRYF. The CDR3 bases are TGTGCCAGCTCCTCCCGCAGGGGAGAGACCCGGTACTTC.

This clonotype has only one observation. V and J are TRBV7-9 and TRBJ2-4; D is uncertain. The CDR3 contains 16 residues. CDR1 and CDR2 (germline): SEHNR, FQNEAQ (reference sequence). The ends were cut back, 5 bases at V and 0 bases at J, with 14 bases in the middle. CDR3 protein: CASSHLGNLAKNIQYF. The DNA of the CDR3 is TGTGCCAGCAGCCATCTGGGAAATCTAGCCAAAAACATTCAGTACTTC.

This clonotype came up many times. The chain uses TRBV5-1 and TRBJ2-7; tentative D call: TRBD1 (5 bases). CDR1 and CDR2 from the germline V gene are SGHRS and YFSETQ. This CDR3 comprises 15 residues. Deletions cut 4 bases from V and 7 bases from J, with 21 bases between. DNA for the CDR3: TGCGCCAGCAGCCTATCACTTACAGGTACCGGTGAGCAGTACTTC. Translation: CASSLSLTGTGEQYF. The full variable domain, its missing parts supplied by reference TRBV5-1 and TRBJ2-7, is KAGVTQTPRYLIKTRGQQVTLSCSPISGHRSVSWYQQTPGQGLQFLFEYFSETQRNKGNFPGRFSGRQFSNSRSEMNVSTLELGDSALYLCASSLSLTGTGEQYFGPGTRLTVT.

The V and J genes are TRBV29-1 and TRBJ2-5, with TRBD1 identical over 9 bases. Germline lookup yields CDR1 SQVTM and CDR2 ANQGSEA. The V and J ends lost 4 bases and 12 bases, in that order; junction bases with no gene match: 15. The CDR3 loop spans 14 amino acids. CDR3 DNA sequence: TGCAGCGTTGTCCGGACAGGGGCAGGTATTAGGGAGTACTTC. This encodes CSVVRTGAGIREYF.

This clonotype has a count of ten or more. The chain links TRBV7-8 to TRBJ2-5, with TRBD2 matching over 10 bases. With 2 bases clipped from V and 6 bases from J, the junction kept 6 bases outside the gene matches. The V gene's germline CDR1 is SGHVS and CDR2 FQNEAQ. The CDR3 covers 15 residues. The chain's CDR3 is CASSLKAGGLKTQYF. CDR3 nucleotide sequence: TGTGCCAGCAGCTTAAAAGCGGGGGGGCTGAAGACCCAGTACTTC.

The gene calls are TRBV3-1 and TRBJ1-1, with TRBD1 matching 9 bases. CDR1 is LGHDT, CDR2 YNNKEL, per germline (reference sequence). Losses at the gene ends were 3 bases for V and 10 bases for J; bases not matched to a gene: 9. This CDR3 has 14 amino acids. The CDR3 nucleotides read TGTGCCAGCAGCCACGGGACAGGGCTTCTTGGAGCTTTCTTT. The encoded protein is CASSHGTGLLGAFF.

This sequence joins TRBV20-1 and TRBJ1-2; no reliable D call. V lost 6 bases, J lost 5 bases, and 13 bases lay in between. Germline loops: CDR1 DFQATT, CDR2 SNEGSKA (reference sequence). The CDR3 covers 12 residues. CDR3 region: CSASWAAYGYTF. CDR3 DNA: TGCAGTGCCTCATGGGCCGCTTATGGCTACACCTTC.

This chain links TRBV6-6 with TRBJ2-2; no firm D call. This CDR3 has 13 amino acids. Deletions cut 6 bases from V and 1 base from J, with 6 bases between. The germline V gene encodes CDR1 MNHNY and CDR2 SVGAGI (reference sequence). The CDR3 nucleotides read TGTGCCAGCAGGCTGAAGAACACCGGGGAGCTGTTTTTT. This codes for CASRLKNTGELFF.

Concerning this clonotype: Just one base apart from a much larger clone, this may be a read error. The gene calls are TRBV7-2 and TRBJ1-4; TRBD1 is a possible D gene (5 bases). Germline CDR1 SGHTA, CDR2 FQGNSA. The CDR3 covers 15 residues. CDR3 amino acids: CAGSPWGGANEKLFF. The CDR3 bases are TGTGCCGGCAGCCCATGGGGGGGGGCTAATGAAAAACTGTTTTTT.

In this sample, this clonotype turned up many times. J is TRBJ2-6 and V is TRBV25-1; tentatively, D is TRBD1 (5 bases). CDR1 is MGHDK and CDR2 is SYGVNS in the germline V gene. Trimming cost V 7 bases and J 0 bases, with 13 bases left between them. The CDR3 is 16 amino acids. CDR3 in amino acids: CASKGQESSGANVLTF. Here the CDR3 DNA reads TGTGCCAGCAAGGGGCAGGAGAGCTCTGGGGCCAACGTCCTGACTTTC.

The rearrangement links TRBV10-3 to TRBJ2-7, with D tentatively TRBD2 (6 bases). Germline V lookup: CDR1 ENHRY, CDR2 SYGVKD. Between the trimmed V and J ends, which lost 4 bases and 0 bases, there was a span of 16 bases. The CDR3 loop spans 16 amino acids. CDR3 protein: CAISAGDARVSYEQYF. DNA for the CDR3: TGTGCCATCAGTGCGGGAGACGCGAGGGTCTCCTACGAGCAGTACTTC.

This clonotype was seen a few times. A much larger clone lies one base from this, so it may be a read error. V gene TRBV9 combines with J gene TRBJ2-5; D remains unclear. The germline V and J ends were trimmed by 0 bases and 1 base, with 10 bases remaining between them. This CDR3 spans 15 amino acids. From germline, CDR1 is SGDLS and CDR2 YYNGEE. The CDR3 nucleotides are TGTGCCAGCAGCGTAGGCGCCCGGGCCCAAGAGACCCAGTACTTC. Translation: CASSVGARAQETQYF.

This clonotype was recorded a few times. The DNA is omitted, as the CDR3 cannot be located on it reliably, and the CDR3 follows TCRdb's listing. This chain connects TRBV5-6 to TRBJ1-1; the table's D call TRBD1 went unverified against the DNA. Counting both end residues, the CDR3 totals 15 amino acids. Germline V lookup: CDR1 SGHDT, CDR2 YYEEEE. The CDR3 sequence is CASSFFQMSGTEAFF.

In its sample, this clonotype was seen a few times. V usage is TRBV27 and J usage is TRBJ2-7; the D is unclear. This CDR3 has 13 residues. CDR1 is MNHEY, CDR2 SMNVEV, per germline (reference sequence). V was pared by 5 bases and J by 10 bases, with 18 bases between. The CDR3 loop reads CASSRDAARAQYF. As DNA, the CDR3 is TGTGCCAGCAGTAGGGATGCGGCCCGGGCCCAGTACTTC.

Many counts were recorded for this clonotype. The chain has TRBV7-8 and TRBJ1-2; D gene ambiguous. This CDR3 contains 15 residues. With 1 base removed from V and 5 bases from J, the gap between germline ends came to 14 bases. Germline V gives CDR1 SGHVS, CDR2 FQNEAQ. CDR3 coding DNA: TGTGCCAGCAGCTTAGGTGGGTCCACGTCGTATGGCTACACCTTC. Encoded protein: CASSLGGSTSYGYTF.

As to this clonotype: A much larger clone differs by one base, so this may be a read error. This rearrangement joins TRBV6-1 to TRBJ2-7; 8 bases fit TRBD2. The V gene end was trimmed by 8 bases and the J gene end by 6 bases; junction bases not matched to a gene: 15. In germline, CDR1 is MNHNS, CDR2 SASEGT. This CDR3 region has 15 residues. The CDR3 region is CASRTSLTSRSEQYF. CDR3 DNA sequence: TGTGCCAGCCGGACTAGCCTCACTTCGCGTAGCGAGCAGTACTTC.

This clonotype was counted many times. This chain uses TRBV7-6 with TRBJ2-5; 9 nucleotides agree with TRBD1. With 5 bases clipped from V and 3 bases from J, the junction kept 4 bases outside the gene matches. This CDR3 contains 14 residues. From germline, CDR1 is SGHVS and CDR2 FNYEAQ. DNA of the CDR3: TGTGCCAGCAGCCCGCGACAGGGGGAAGAGACCCAGTACTTC. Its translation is CASSPRQGEETQYF.

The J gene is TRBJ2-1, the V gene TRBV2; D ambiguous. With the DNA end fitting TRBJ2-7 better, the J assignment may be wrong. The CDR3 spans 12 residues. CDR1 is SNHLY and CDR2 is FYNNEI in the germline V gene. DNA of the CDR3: TGTGCCAGCAGTAACAGACCCTACGAGCAGTACTTC. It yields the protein CASSNRPYEQYF.

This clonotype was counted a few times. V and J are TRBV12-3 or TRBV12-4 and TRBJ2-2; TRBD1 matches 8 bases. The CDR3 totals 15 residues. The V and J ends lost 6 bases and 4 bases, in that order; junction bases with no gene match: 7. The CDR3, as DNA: TGTGCCAGCAGCCCTCGGACAGGGCCCACCGGGGAGCTGTTTTTT. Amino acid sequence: CASSPRTGPTGELFF.